This T cell receptor (beta chain) emerged from a study of blood T cell repertoires in COVID-19. Study-wide context: Sources were T cells, B-cell-depleted T cells, or PBMCs; the material itself was cDNA or gDNA.

Germline V lookup: CDR1 KGHSH, CDR2 LQKENI. V shed 3 bases, J shed 3 bases, and the junction held 2 bases outside the gene matches. The CDR3 extends over 15 amino acids. Here immunoSEQ multiplex PCR was the method, and the copy in TCRdb shows in-frame clones only, minus some. The sample shows around 30,000 clones, less than 95% of them seen only once. The sequencing input was peripheral blood. The V gene is TRBV18, the J gene TRBJ1-5; 10 nucleotides match TRBD1. This TCR derives from an older man with acute or convalescent COVID-19. Written as DNA, the CDR3 is TGTGCCAGCTCACCGGGACAGGGGTTCAATCAGCCCCAGCATTTT. Amino acid sequence: CASSPGQGFNQPQHF.